Given below is one TCR beta chain in context. This clonotype came up many times. Its antigen is unknown. Base qualities are not provided; no much larger clone lies one nucleotide away. Taken from the germline V gene (reference sequence), the CDR1 and CDR2 loops are GTSNPN and SVGIG. Spanning cysteine to phenylalanine, the CDR3 consists of 14 amino acids. Only the CDR3 part of the read is kept: 42 bases, read in frame from the first base. V is shortened by 0 bases, J by 3 bases, and the region joining them spans 11 bases. The data belong to a study of T cells in Graves' hyperthyroidism and ophthalmopathy (dated by TCRdb to about 2019). In terms of the full investigation: Peripheral blood samples were taken at the time of initial diagnosis, prior to any treatment. TCR V-J signatures able to tell the groups apart were searched for in a discovery cohort of 100 patients, of whom around 42 had Graves' ophthalmopathy and more than 55 had stable Graves' hyperthyroidism. The paper reports TCR Vbeta CDR3 sequencing of 140 or so peripheral blood samples: 43 ophthalmopathy, around 80 hyperthyroidism and 17 progressor patients. For training and testing, the roughly 97 patients in the discovery cohort were randomly divided in a 7:3 ratio. Thyroid tissue and blood T-cell repertoires from more than 5 Graves' hyperthyroidism patients were also compared in the study. Whether ophthalmopathy could be predicted prospectively was tested in an independent validation cohort made up of under 20 hyperthyroidism patients plus 17 patients who later progressed to ophthalmopathy. After blood sampling, hyperthyroidism patients were treated with methimazole at a starting dose of 30 mg daily, and ophthalmopathy patients were treated with high-dose intravenous methylprednisolone. Broad study findings and their caveats: No statistical method was used to set the sample size in advance, and investigators knew the group allocation. In cross-validation, a model built on a 13 V-J signature told ophthalmopathy apart from stable hyperthyroidism with just under 90% sensitivity and roughly 81% specificity, and in testing the same model reached 80%/75%. Blood samples also contained most of the expanded thyroid clonotypes (frequency above 0.001), which suggests that blood repertoires may reflect thyroid immune responses. In validation, progression to ophthalmopathy was predicted by the model with roughly 69% sensitivity and about 72% specificity, a median of roughly 6.4 months before onset.

Hyperthyroidism patients were newly diagnosed, had a disease duration of under 2 months, and were aged 18 to 65 years. Exclusion was applied to patients with uncontrolled infections, other autoimmune diseases, pregnancy or lactation. Clinical symptoms, serum thyroxine and TRAb, thyroid ultrasound, and orbital computed tomography formed the basis for the diagnoses. Blood from progressor patients was collected at the time of first diagnosis with hyperthyroidism, before any ophthalmopathy symptoms had appeared. Ficoll-Paque density gradient centrifugation was used to isolate PBMCs from about 10 ml of fresh peripheral blood. Patients classed as progressors first received a Graves' hyperthyroidism diagnosis and then went on to develop ophthalmopathy during follow-up. Total RNA was extracted using Trizol reagent, and RNA quality was assessed on an Agilent 2100 Bioanalyzer. Amplification of TCR beta CDR3 regions was carried out from RNA transcripts. The first round of RT-PCR for the TCR CDR3 was performed with the HTBI primer set and the Qiagen OneStep RT-PCR kit. A second multiplex PCR round built the libraries, followed by size selection and purification. Sequencing of the libraries was done on an Illumina HiSeq2000 using paired-end 100 bp reads. The study's own analysis went as follows. Raw data were processed with SOAPnuke, discarding reads with adapters, uncalled bases, mean Phred below 15, or no exact constant-primer or identifier match. COPE v1.2.5 was used to merge high-quality paired reads, and clonotypes were defined as unique nucleotide sequences. MiTCR v1.1 was used to align the clonotypes against IMGT TRBV, TRBD and TRBJ reference segments. The analysis was restricted to V-J combinations with a frequency above 0.0001, which together covered about 99% of the repertoires. The TCS score was defined as the ratio of F50 (clonal expansion) to E x V (chaos), calculated using BLOSUM62-based TCRdist between CDR3 peptides within each V-J. Welch's t-statistics and random forest reduced roughly 500 V-J features to roughly 13, which were used in a naive Bayes classifier (R e1071). Through fastp at Q25 and MiXCR, TCRdb rebuilt clones from the public reads, retaining in-frame beta chains. CDR3 protein sequences are deduplicated, and each keeps its most common genes and DNA. In this record, the V and J calls reflect TCRdb's handling and not the investigators' own analysis. The sample includes some 250,000 distinct CDR3 sequences, with roughly 15% observed a single time. The ten largest account for 30% of the sample.

The rearrangement combines TRBV30 with TRBJ1-1; a tentative D call is TRBD1 (5 bases match). The sequenced sample was blood. This receptor was identified in a woman in her fifties or sixties with Graves' hyperthyroidism that later progressed to Graves' ophthalmopathy. The DNA sequence is given as TGTGCCTGGAGTGTAGGGACGGGGTACACTGAAGCTTTCTTT. Its protein is CAWSVGTGYTEAFF.